This T cell receptor (beta chain) was identified in a study of blood T cell repertoires in COVID-19. Study as a whole: Acute and convalescent COVID-19 samples came from the United States, Italy and Spain. PBMCs, B-cell-depleted T cells, or T cells were the source of the cDNA or gDNA that made up the material.

Trimming at V came to 5 bases and at J to 7 bases, leaving 14 bases not matched to a gene. CDR1 SGHTA and CDR2 FQGNSA come from the germline V gene. The CDR3 length is 15 residues. The authors' processing: Estimation of nucleated cell counts was performed using reference gene primer amplification. Repertoires were generated with immunoSEQ multiplex PCR, while TCRdb's copy carries only in-frame clones and drops some. V, J and clone size were drawn from that table, and D and trimming were deduced from the DNA. The sample holds about 67,000 clones; over 80% are singletons and the top ten take more than 4.5%.

Sequences were obtained from peripheral blood. The TCR comes from a man aged 45-65 years with active COVID-19. The chain recombines TRBV7-2 with TRBJ2-7; 7 bases fit TRBD1. In nucleotides, the CDR3 is TGTGCCAGCAGCCCCACCAGACAGGGCAGTCGGGAGCAGTACTTC. Protein: CASSPTRQGSREQYF.